This TCR beta chain stems from a study of blood T cell repertoires in COVID-19. Original processing notes: Amplification with reference gene primers provided the estimates of nucleated cell counts. Assay used: immunoSEQ multiplex PCR; TCRdb lists only in-frame clones, some missing. The V and J calls and clone size were taken over from that table, and D and trimming were inferred from the DNA. Among more than 110,000 clones listed, around 80% were seen once. The CDR3 has 14 residues. Between the trimmed V and J ends, which lost 5 bases and 0 bases, there was a span of 11 bases. The germline CDR1 and CDR2 sequences are GTSNPN and SVGIG (reference sequence).

The TCR was taken from a man in his sixties with acute or convalescent COVID-19. The V and J genes are TRBV30 and TRBJ1-5; the D gene is possibly TRBD1 (5 bases). Input material: peripheral blood. The CDR3 coding sequence is TGTGCCTGGGATGGGGCGAATAGCAATCAGCCCCAGCATTTT. Protein product: CAWDGANSNQPQHF.